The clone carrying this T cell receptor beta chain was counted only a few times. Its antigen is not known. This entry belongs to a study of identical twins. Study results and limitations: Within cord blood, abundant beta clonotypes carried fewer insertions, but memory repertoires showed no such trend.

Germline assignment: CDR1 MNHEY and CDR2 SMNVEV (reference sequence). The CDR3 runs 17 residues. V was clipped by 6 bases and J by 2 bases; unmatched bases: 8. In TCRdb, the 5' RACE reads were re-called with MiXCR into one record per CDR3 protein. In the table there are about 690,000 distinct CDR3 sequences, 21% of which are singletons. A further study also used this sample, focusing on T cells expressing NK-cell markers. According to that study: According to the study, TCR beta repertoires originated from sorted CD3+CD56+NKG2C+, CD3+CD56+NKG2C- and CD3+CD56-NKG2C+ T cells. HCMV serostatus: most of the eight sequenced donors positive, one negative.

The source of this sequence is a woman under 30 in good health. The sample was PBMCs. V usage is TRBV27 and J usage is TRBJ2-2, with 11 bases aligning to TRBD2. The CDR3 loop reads CASSRSLAGANTGELFF. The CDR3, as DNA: TGTGCCAGCAGCCGTTCACTAGCGGGGGCCAACACCGGGGAGCTGTTTTTT.